Listed below are T cell receptor beta chains from one sample, sequenced in a study of T cells in localized non-small cell lung cancer. The data were produced by immunoSEQ multiplex PCR, yet TCRdb's version contains in-frame clones alone and is incomplete. The profile shows 75,000 to 90,000 clones, about 83% of them singletons. The sample here was peripheral blood, taken before any cancer treatment. These receptors all come from a man aged 40-75 years with stage I lung adenocarcinoma. The CDR3 runs from the conserved cysteine through the conserved F or W. Fields, in order: D gene, V gene, J gene, CDR3 length, clone size, CDR3 DNA, CDR3 protein. A D gene is named only where the DNA matches it firmly. Not every row has a clone size; where given, it reads once, few, many or a size class.

D: .; V: TRBV5-1; J: TRBJ2-7; length: 15; size: .; DNA: TGCGCCAGCAGGTGGGGCCCCTTGGAGTCCTACGAGCAGTACTTC; CDR3: CASRWGPLESYEQYF
D: .; V: TRBV7-2; J: TRBJ2-3; length: 16; size: .; DNA: TGTGCCAGCAGGTCCAATCCAGCGGCCAGCACAGATACGCAGTATTTT; CDR3: CASRSNPAASTDTQYF
D: .; V: TRBV10-3; J: TRBJ2-5; length: 13; size: .; DNA: TGTGCCATCAGTCCTTCTACAGGGGAGACCCAGTACTTC; CDR3: CAISPSTGETQYF
D: .; V: TRBV6-1; J: TRBJ2-5; length: 15; size: .; DNA: TGTGCCAGCAGTGCCCGCCCCGGGGAGGAAGAGACCCAGTACTTC; CDR3: CASSARPGEEETQYF
D: .; V: TRBV9; J: TRBJ1-2; length: 13; size: .; DNA: TGTGCCAGCAGCGTAGCGATGGGGGATGGCTACACCTTC; CDR3: CASSVAMGDGYTF
D: .; V: TRBV7-9; J: TRBJ1-5; length: 13; size: .; DNA: TGTGCCAGCAGCAAAGGGGTAAATCAGCCCCAGCATTTT; CDR3: CASSKGVNQPQHF
D: .; V: TRBV4-2; J: TRBJ2-7; length: 13; size: .; DNA: TGTGCCAGCAGCTCCCCGAGCGGAGCCGAGCAGTACTTC; CDR3: CASSSPSGAEQYF
D: .; V: TRBV21-1; J: TRBJ2-3; length: 17; size: .; DNA: TGTGCCAGCAGCAAAGTAGATAGGGAGGGAATGACAGATACGCAGTATTTT; CDR3: CASSKVDREGMTDTQYF
D: .; V: TRBV7-9; J: TRBJ2-1; length: 15; size: .; DNA: TGTGCCAGCAGGACCCTAGCGAGCTCCTACAATGAGCAGTTCTTC; CDR3: CASRTLASSYNEQFF
D: TRBD1; V: TRBV5-1; J: TRBJ2-6; length: 18; size: .; DNA: TGCGCCAGCAGCTTGGACCCACTCGACAGGGCTGGGGCCAACGTCCTGACTTTC; CDR3: CASSLDPLDRAGANVLTF
D: TRBD2; V: TRBV2; J: TRBJ2-5; length: 14; size: .; DNA: TGTGCCAGCAGTCTAAGCGGGAGACAAGAGACCCAGTACTTC; CDR3: CASSLSGRQETQYF
D: TRBD1; V: TRBV27; J: TRBJ1-4; length: 17; size: once; DNA: TGTGCCAGCGGGTTCTTCCCTTACAGGGGGTCTAATGAAAAACTGTTTTTT; CDR3: CASGFFPYRGSNEKLFF
D: .; V: TRBV19; J: TRBJ1-2; length: 14; size: .; DNA: TGTGCCAGTTCCTTTATGGGGCGCCGGTTAAGCTACACCTTC; CDR3: CASSFMGRRLSYTF